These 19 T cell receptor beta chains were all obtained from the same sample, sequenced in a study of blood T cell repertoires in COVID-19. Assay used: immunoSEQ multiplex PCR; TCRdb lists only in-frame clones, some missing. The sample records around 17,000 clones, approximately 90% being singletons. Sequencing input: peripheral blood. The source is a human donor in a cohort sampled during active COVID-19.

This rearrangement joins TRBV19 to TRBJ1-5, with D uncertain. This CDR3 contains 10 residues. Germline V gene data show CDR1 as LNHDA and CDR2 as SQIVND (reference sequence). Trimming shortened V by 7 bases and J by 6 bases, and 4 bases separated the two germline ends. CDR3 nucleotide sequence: TGTGCCAGTAATCGTCAGCCCCAGCATTTT. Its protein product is CASNRQPQHF.

The CDR3 reads CASSPQTGVYTEAFF. For the CDR3, the DNA is TGTGCCAGCAGTCCGCAGACAGGGGTCTACACTGAAGCTTTCTTT. The chain couples TRBV28 to TRBJ1-1; 8 bases align to TRBD1. The CDR3 is 15 amino acids. With 5 bases clipped from V and 3 bases from J, the junction kept 8 bases outside the gene matches. Per the germline V gene, CDR1 is MDHEN and CDR2 is SYDVKM. Based on the CDR3 plus reference TRBV28 and TRBJ1-1, the full variable domain is DVKVTQSSRYLVKRTGEKVFLECVQDMDHENMFWYRQDPGLGLRLIYFSYDVKMKEKGDIPEGYSVSREKKERFSLILESASTNQTSMYLCASSPQTGVYTEAFFGQGTRLTVV.

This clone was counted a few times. The CDR3 bases are TGTGCCAGCAGCTTGGTGGTGGCGGAGGGCTACACCTTC. Translation: CASSLVVAEGYTF. The chain couples TRBV5-6 to TRBJ1-2; D remains ambiguous. Between the trimmed V and J ends, which lost 0 bases and 8 bases, there was a span of 11 bases. CDR3 length: 13 residues. Per the germline V gene, CDR1 is SGHDT and CDR2 is YYEEEE.

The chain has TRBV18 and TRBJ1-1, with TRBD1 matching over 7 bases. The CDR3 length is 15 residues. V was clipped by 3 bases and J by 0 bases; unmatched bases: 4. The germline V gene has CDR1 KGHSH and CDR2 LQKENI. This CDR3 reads CASSPPQGLNTEAFF. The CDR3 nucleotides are TGTGCCAGCTCACCTCCACAGGGGTTGAACACTGAAGCTTTCTTT. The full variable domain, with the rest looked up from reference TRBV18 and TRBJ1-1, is NAGVMQNPRHLVRRRGQEARLRCSPMKGHSHVYWYRQLPEEGLKFMVYLQKENIIDESGMPKERFSAEFPKEGPSILRIQQVVRGDSAAYFCASSPPQGLNTEAFFGQGTRLTVV.

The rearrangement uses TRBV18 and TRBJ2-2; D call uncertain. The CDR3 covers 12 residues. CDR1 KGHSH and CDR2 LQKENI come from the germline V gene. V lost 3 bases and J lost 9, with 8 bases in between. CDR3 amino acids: CASSPELRELFF. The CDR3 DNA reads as TGTGCCAGCTCACCTGAGCTCCGGGAGCTGTTTTTT.

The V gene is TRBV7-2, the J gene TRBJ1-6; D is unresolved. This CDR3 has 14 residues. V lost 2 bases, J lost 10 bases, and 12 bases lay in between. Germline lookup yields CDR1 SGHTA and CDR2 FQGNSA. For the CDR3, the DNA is TGTGCCAGCAGCTTACAGGTTGCGCTATCACCCCTCCACTTT. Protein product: CASSLQVALSPLHF.

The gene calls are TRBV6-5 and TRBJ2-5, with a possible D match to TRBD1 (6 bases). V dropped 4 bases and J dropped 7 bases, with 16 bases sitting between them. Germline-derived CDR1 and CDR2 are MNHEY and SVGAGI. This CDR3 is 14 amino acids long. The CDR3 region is CASSSKQGFGTQYF. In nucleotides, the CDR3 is TGTGCCAGCAGTTCAAAACAGGGTTTCGGGACCCAGTACTTC.

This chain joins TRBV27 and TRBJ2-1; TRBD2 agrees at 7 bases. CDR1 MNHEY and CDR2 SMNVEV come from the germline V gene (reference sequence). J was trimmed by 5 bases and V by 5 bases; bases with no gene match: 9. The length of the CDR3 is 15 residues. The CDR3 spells CASSLGLTPNNEQFF. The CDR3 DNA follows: TGTGCCAGCAGTCTGGGACTAACGCCCAACAATGAGCAGTTCTTC.

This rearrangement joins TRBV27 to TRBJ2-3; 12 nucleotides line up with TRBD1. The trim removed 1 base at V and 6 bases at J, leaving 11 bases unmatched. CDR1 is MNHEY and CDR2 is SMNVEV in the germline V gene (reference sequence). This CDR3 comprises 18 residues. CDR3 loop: CASSLWGPGTGGADTQYF. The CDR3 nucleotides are TGTGCCAGCAGTTTATGGGGCCCCGGGACAGGGGGCGCGGATACGCAGTATTTT.

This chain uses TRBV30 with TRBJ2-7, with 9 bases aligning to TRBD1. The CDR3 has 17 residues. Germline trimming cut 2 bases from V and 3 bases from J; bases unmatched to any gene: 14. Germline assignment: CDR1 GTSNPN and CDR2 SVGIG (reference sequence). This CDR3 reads CAWSRWTGAQGLYEQYF. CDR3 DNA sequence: TGTGCCTGGAGTCGGTGGACAGGGGCGCAAGGGCTCTACGAGCAGTACTTC.

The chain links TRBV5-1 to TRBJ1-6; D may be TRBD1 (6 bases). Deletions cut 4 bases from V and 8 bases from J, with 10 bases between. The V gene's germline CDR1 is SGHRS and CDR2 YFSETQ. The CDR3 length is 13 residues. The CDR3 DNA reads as TGCGCCAGCAGCCACGAGGGGGATTCACCCCTCCACTTT. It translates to CASSHEGDSPLHF.

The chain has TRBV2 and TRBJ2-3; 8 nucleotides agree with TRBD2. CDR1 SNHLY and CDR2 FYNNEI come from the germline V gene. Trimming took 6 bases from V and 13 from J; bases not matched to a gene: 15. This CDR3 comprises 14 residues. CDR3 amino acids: CASSPGTSGGRKYF. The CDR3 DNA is TGTGCCAGCAGCCCTGGAACTAGCGGTGGTAGGAAGTATTTT.

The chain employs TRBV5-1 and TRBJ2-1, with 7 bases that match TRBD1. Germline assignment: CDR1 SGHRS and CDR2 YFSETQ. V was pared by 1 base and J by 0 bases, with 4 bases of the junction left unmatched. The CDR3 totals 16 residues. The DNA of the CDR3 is TGCGCCAGCAGCTTGCAGGGGGACGGCTCCTACAATGAGCAGTTCTTC. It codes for CASSLQGDGSYNEQFF.

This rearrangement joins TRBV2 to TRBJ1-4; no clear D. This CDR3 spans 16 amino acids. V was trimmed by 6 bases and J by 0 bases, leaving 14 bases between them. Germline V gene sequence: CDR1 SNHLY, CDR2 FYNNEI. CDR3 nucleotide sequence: TGTGCCAGCAGCCGCGACCACAGTTCAACTAATGAAAAACTGTTTTTT. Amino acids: CASSRDHSSTNEKLFF.

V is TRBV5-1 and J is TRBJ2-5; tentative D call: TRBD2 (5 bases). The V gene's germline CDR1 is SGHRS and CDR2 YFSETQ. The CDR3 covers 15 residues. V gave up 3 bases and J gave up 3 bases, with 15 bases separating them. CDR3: CASSSAGRSEETQYF. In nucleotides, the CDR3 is TGCGCCAGCAGCTCCGCGGGCCGCTCTGAAGAGACCCAGTACTTC.

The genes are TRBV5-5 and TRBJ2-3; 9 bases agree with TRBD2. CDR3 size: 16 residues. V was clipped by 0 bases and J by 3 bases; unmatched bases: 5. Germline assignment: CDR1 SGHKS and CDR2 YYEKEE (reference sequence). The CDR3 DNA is TGTGCCAGCAGCTTGGAAGGCCTAGCGGGGACAGATACGCAGTATTTT. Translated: CASSLEGLAGTDTQYF.

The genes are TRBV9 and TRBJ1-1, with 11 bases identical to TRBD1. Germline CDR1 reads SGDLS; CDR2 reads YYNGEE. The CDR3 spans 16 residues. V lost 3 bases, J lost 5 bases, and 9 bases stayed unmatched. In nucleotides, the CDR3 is TGTGCCAGCAGCGGCCGGACAGGGGGCGCTGGAACTGAAGCTTTCTTT. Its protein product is CASSGRTGGAGTEAFF.

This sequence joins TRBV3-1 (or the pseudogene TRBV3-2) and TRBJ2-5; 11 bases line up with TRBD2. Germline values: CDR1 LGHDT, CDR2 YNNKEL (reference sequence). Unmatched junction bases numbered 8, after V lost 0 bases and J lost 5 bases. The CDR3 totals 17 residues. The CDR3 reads CASSQDPLAGGRETQYF. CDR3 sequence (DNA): TGTGCCAGCAGCCAAGATCCGCTAGCGGGGGGCAGGGAGACCCAGTACTTC.

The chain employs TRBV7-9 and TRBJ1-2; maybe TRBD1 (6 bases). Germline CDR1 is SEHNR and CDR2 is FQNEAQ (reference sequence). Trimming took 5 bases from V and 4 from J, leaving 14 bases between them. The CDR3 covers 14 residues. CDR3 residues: CASSQPGESYGYTF. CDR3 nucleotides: TGTGCCAGCAGCCAACCAGGGGAAAGCTATGGCTACACCTTC. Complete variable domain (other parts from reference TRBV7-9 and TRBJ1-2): DTGVSQNPRHKITKRGQNVTFRCDPISEHNRLYWYRQTLGQGPEFLTYFQNEAQLEKSRLLSDRFSAERPKGSFSTLEIQRTEQGDSAMYLCASSQPGESYGYTFGSGTRLTVV.